This TCR beta chain was recorded in a study of vaccination effects on CD4 cells after COVID-19. Profiled with immunoSEQ multiplex PCR; TCRdb holds only in-frame clones, not every one. The sample carries over 25,000 clones, roughly 68% recorded once. Under the ViraFEST assay, PBMC were stimulated with viral peptide pools so that antigen-specific CD4+ T cells expanded. Sequencing was performed afterwards. Culture proceeded for under twelve days, and CD4+ T cells were then isolated. Recipients of the vaccine had no prior SARS-CoV-2 infection and negative nucleocapsid antibodies. Regarding this clone: Its antigen is not known.

Study results and caveats: Sampling in the study covered few convalescent patients and included no early post-infection timepoints.

Trimming took off 3 bases at V and 4 bases at J, with 12 bases between the two ends. The CDR3 has 14 residues. Per the germline V gene, CDR1 is MGHRA and CDR2 is YSYEKL. V and J are TRBV4-1 and TRBJ2-5; D might be TRBD2 (6 bases). The sequencing here drew on CD4+ T cells from PBMCs cultured with HCoV-NL63 spike peptides, taken before COVID-19 vaccination. This receptor was identified in a human donor who received a COVID-19 vaccine. The CDR3 reads CASSQGGRTETQYF. The CDR3 DNA is TGCGCCAGCAGCCAGGGGGGTCGAACAGAGACCCAGTACTTC.